This TCR beta chain was captured in a study of T cell responses to AZD1222 COVID-19 vaccine. Study observations and caveats: Compared with day 0, the breadth and depth of the Spike-specific TCR repertoire rose significantly after two doses of AZD1222. The study reported that nearly half of spike-specific TCRs target unmutated variant regions.

Losses at the gene ends were 2 bases for V and 8 bases for J; bases not matched to a gene: 5. Germline V gives CDR1 LNHNV, CDR2 YYDKDF (reference sequence). The CDR3 totals 15 residues. As to this clone: Its matching antigen is unknown.

Generated by immunoSEQ multiplex PCR, the TCRdb table keeps only in-frame clones and is missing some. The table shows about 78,000 clones, with about 82% occurring only once. This chain uses TRBV15 with TRBJ1-6, with 8 bases identical to TRBD1. The material sequenced was peripheral blood, taken on day 0 of AZD1222 vaccination. The receptor's source is an adult in good health. The CDR3 spells CATSRRQGRDSPLHF. The CDR3, as DNA: TGTGCCACCAGCAGACGACAGGGGAGGGATTCACCCCTCCACTTT.